This TCR beta chain was sequenced during a study of PD-1 blockade in classical Hodgkin lymphoma. Points on this clone: The antigen remains unidentified.

V was pared by 1 base and J by 5 bases, with 12 bases between. CDR1 and CDR2 (germline): SGHAT, FQDESV (reference sequence). There are 14 residues in the CDR3. Broader study findings: Complete responders possessed baseline diversity comparable to newly diagnosed patients. Repertoires differed for reasons still undefined, possibly disease activity or prior therapy.

As to time point: cycle 4 day 1 (C4D1), after less than seven weeks of nivolumab. No patient escaped relapse after autologous stem cell transplantation, and brentuximab vedotin exposure varied. Sequencing was performed with immunoSEQ multiplex PCR; in TCRdb, only in-frame clones are kept and a portion is missing. This sample has 80,000 to 100,000 clones, with 85% to 95% found just once. Specimen: peripheral blood mononuclear cells (PBMCs), collected before the fourth cycle of nivolumab. The sequence was collected from a human donor with classical Hodgkin lymphoma. The chain carries TRBV11-1 and TRBJ2-7; D perhaps matches TRBD2 (6 bases). Here the CDR3 DNA reads TGTGCCAGCAGCTTAGTGACTAGTCTCGACGAGCAGTACTTC. Translating gives CASSLVTSLDEQYF.